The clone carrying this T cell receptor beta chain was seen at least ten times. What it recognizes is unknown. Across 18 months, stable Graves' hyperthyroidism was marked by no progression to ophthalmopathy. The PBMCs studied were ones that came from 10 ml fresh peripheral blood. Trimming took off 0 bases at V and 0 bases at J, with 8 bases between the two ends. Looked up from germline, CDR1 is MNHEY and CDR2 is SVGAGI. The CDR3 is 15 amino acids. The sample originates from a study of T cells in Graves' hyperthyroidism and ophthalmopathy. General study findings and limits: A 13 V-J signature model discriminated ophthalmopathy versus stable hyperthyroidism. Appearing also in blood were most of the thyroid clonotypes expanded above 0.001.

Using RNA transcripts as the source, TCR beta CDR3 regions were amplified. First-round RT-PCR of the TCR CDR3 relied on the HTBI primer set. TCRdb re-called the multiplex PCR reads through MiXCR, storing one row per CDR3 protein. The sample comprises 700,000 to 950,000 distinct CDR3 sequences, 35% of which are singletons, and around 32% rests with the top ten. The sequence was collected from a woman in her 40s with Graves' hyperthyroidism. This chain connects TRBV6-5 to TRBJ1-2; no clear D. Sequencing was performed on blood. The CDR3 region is CASSYSRTSNYGYTF. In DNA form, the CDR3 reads TGTGCCAGCAGTTACTCGAGAACGTCTAACTATGGCTACACCTTC.